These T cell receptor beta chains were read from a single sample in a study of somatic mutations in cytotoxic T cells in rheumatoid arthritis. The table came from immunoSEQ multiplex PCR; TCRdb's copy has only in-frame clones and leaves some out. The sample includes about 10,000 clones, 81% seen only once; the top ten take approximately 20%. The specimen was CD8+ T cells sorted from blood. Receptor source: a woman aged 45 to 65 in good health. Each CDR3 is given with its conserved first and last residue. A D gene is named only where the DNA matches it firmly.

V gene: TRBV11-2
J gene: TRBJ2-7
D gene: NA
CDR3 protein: CASSPTGTLSYEQYF

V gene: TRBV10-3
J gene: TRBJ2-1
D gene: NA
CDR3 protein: CAIRGETDEQFF

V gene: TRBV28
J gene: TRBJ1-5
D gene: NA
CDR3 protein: CASRNYQAGGSNQPQHF

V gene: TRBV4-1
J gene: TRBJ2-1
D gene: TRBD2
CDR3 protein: CASSQDSGTYNEQFF

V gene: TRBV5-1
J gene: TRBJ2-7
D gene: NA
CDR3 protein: CASSSGHPEQYF

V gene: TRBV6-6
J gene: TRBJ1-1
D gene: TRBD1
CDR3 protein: CASSRQGGTEAFF

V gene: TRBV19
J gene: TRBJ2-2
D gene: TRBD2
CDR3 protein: CASSIDTSGGLTGELFF

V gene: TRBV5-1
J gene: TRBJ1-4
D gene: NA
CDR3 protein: CASSSVDSSEKLFF

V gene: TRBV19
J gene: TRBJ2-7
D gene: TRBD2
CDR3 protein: CASSMRGGTSDYEQYF

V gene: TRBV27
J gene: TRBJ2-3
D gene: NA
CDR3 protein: CASNGVTDPQAQYF